This T cell receptor (beta chain) comes out of a study of CD8+CD57+ T cells in acquired aplastic anemia. About the research overall: On average, sorted CD4+ and CD8+ cells gave around 3 ug of DNA. The average read count for CD4+ cells in healthy donors was around 10 million. Study-level results: Common to patients and controls were about 31 CD8+ CDR3 sequences. Patients and controls were not found to differ significantly in CD8+ Simpson's diversity.

TCR beta VDJ and CDR3 were profiled, and genomic DNA was the template. TCRdb itself ran the reads through MiXCR, one entry per CDR3 protein. The table records hundreds of thousands of distinct CDR3 sequences, 55% to 75% of them present only once. About this clonotype: The antigen is unknown. One end of the junction is discordant with germline, which a read error may explain.

The V gene's germline CDR1 is ENHRY and CDR2 SYGVKD. The CDR3 has 15 amino acids. Sequenced material: sorted CD4+, CD8+, or CD8+CD57+ T cells (not recorded which) from PBMCs. The rearrangement joins TRBV10-3 to TRBJ2-7, with a possible D match to TRBD2 (5 bases). The sequence was collected from a human donor in good health, serving as a control. CDR3 in DNA: TGTGCCACCAGTGCCGCTCCTAGCTCCGACTATGAGCAGTACTTC. Amino acid sequence: CATSAAPSSDYEQYF.